Described below is a single T cell receptor (beta chain) sequence and its context. The table lists this clonotype with a count of one. Its antigen remains unidentified. Base quality data are lacking; no much larger clone is found one base away. Support from one read is weak. Genomic DNA served as template for TCR beta VDJ combination and CDR3 sequence profiling. An Illumina HiSeq 2000 was used for TCR repertoire sequencing. For the original study's pipeline: Repertoires were assessed using TRBV/TRBJ rearrangement plots, CDR3 size and DJ length profiles, and Simpson's diversity index. The most abundant DNA sequence in the deep sequencing data was taken as the immunodominant clone. CDR3 amino acid sequences were checked for sharing across subjects and were also compared against the VDJdb database and published repertoires. The public sequencing data were trimmed at Q25 with fastp and processed into clonotypes with MiXCR by TCRdb, which kept only in-frame beta chains. Rows matching on CDR3 protein sequence are summarized as one entry with the most common DNA and genes. It is TCRdb's table, rather than the study itself, that gives the V and J calls and clone size. The sample table records a few hundred thousand distinct CDR3 sequences; 45% to 65% of these occur just once. The ten largest clonotypes hold under 1.5% of the sample.

The entry originates in a study of CD8+CD57+ T cells in acquired aplastic anemia (dated by TCRdb to the late 2010s). For the study in its entirety: DNA extracted from sorted CD4+ and CD8+ cells had a mean of roughly 3.3 ug, with a range of 0.2 to 27.4 ug. CD8+CD57+ expansion was defined as frequency above the mean frequency observed in healthy subjects.

For CDR1 and CDR2, the germline V gene (reference sequence) lists SGHKS and YYEKEE. V drops 1 base and J drops 0 bases, leaving 7 bases in between. The CDR3 measures 14 amino acids from cysteine to phenylalanine. Only CDR3 DNA remains: 42 bases, in frame from the first base. Results the study describes overall, beyond this receptor: Patients and healthy controls showed no significant difference in CD8+ Simpson's diversity (P=0.060). Roughly 29 CD8+ CDR3 sequences were found to be shared between patients and controls, but these sequences appeared to be highly expressed in patients and within the immunodominant clones of the patients.

Expansion of CD8+CD57+ cells had been shown by flow cytometry in the patients chosen for sequencing. Every patient had a diagnosis of severe acquired aplastic anemia based on International Study of Aplastic Anemia and Agranulocytosis and Camitta criteria. No therapy had been received by the patients at the time of blood sampling. In the study, sorted CD4+ and CD8+ blood T cells from patients with severe aplastic anemia and from healthy subjects underwent deep sequencing of TCR repertoires. Patients were enrolled under clinicaltrials.gov protocols 00001620, 01623167, 00001397, 00071045, 00081523 and 00961064 in the USA. Ficoll-Paque density gradient centrifugation was used to isolate peripheral blood mononuclear cells. Before DNA was extracted, CD4+ and CD8+ T cells were sorted using either FACS or magnetic beads.

This chain is built from TRBV5-5 and TRBJ1-1; matching of 5 bases hints at TRBD1 as the D gene. Sequenced sample: sorted CD4+, CD8+, or CD8+CD57+ T cells (not recorded which) from PBMCs. The sequence was collected from a human donor with aplastic anemia. The DNA sequence follows: TGTGCCAGCAGCTTGTGGGACTTGAACACTGAAGCTTTCTTT. Its translation is CASSLWDLNTEAFF. Beyond the CDR3, the reference TRBV5-5 and TRBJ1-1 genes provide the residues; the full variable domain reads: DAGVTQSPTHLIKTRGQQVTLRCSPISGHKSVSWYQQVLGQGPQFIFQYYEKEERGRGNFPDRFSARQFPNYSSELNVNALLLGDSALYLCASSLWDLNTEAFFGQGTRLTVV.